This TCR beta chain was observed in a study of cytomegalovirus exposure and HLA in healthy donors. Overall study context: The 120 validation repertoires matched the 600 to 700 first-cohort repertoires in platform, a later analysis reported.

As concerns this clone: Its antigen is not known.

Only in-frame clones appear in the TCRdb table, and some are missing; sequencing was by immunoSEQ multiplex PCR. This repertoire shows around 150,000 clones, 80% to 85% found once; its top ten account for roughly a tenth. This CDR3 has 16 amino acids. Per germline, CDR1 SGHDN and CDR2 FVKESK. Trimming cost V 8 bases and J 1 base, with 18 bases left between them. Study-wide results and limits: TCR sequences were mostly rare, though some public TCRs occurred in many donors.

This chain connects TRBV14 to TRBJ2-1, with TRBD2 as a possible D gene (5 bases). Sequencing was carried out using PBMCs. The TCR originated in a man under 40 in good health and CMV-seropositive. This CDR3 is CASFPRGSSSYNEQFF. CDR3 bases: TGTGCCAGCTTCCCCCGGGGTAGCTCTTCCTACAATGAGCAGTTCTTC. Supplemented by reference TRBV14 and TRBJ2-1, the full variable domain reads EAGVTQFPSHSVIEKGQTVTLRCDPISGHDNLYWYRRVMGKEIKFLLHFVKESKQDESGMPNNRFLAERTGGTYSTLKVQPAELEDSGVYFCASFPRGSSSYNEQFFGPGTRLTVL.